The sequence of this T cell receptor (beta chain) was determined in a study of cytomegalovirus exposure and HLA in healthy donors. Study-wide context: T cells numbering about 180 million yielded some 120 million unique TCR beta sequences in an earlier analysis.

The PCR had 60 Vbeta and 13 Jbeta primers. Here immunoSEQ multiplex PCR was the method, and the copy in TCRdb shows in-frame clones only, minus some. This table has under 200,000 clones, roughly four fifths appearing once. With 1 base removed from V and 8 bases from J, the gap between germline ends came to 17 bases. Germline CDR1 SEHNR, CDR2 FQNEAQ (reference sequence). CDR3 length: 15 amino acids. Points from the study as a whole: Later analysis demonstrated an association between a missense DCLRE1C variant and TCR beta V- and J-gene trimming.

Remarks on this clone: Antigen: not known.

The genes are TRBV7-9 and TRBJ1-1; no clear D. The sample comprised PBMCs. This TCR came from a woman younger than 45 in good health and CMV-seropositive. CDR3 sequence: CASSLVLSVENEAFF. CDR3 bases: TGTGCCAGCAGCTTAGTACTTTCAGTGGAGAACGAAGCTTTCTTT. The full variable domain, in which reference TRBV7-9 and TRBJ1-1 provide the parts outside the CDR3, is DTGVSQNPRHKITKRGQNVTFRCDPISEHNRLYWYRQTLGQGPEFLTYFQNEAQLEKSRLLSDRFSAERPKGSFSTLEIQRTEQGDSAMYLCASSLVLSVENEAFFGQGTRLTVV.